This TCR beta chain was sequenced during a study of graft-versus-host responses after intestinal transplantation. This clone appeared a single time. What it binds is unknown. General study findings and limits: High graft-versus-host to host-versus-graft T cell clonal ratios marked allografts of patients with graft-donor macrochimerism. GvH clones were found in recipient marrow; some appeared first in ileum or blood.

The length of the CDR3 is 15 residues. V shed 1 base and J shed 5 bases, with 15 bases lying between them. CDR1 and CDR2 (germline): SGHKS, YYEKEE (reference sequence). Sequencing used immunoSEQ multiplex PCR; TCRdb keeps in-frame clones, though not all of them. Here the sample spans roughly 130,000 clones, 85% to 95% being singletons. This rearrangement joins TRBV5-5 to TRBJ2-5; the D gene is possibly TRBD1 (5 bases). The starting material was unstimulated CD4+ T cells sorted from spleen or lymph node cells, obtained before intestinal transplant. The clonotype was recovered from a human donor who received an intestinal transplant. The CDR3, as DNA: TGTGCCAGCAGCTTGAACCCAGGGCAGAAGGAGACCCAGTACTTC. Translation: CASSLNPGQKETQYF.